The 24 T cell receptor beta chains presented below share a single source sample, sequenced in a study of control samples from healthy donors and cancer patients. Sequenced by immunoSEQ multiplex PCR; TCRdb stores in-frame clones only, minus some. The sample records over 70,000 clones, about 88% being singletons. The sample was PBMCs. The receptor set was obtained from a woman aged 45-60 years with colorectal cancer.

The chain recombines TRBV5-6 with TRBJ1-2; 8 bases align to TRBD1. Germline V lookup: CDR1 SGHDT, CDR2 YYEEEE. CDR3 length: 14 amino acids. Unmatched junction bases numbered 3, after V lost 1 base and J lost 4 bases. The CDR3 sequence is CASSLQTGVYGYTF. The CDR3, as DNA: TGTGCCAGCAGCTTGCAGACAGGGGTCTATGGCTACACCTTC.

This rearrangement joins TRBV4-1 to TRBJ1-5; D is ambiguous. The CDR3 covers 16 residues. Trimming stripped 0 bases from V and 4 bases from J, with 13 bases between. CDR1 and CDR2 (germline): MGHRA, YSYEKL. The CDR3 DNA reads as TGCGCCAGCAGCCAAGAGGGGTACAGTGCAAATCAGCCCCAGCATTTT. Protein sequence: CASSQEGYSANQPQHF.

DNA for the CDR3: TGTGCCAGCAGCCCGACACAGGGTACCGTCGGAAACACCATATATTTT. Amino acids: CASSPTQGTVGNTIYF. The V and J genes are TRBV13 and TRBJ1-3; a possible D gene is TRBD1 (6 bases). The V gene's germline CDR1 is PRHDT and CDR2 FYEKMQ (reference sequence). This CDR3 is built from 16 residues. V was shortened by 5 bases and J by 4 bases, with 18 bases between the two germline ends.

This chain joins TRBV6-1 and TRBJ2-1; TRBD1 is a possible D gene (6 bases). The CDR3 runs 16 residues. Germline CDR1 reads MNHNS; CDR2 reads SASEGT. Trimming removed 4 bases from V and 5 bases from J, with 18 bases in between. The CDR3 is CASSGYRARMDNEQFF. CDR3 sequence (DNA): TGTGCCAGCAGTGGATACAGGGCAAGAATGGACAATGAGCAGTTCTTC.

The gene calls are TRBV25-1 and TRBJ1-2, with a tentative D call TRBD1 (5 bases). Germline loops: CDR1 MGHDK, CDR2 SYGVNS. Deletions cut 4 bases from V and 4 bases from J, with 10 bases between. This CDR3 comprises 13 residues. The DNA of the CDR3 is TGTGCCAGCAGTGCCGCGGGGCTCTATGGCTACACCTTC. Translation gives CASSAAGLYGYTF.

This clone came up once. The V call is TRBV4-3, the J call TRBJ1-4, with TRBD1 identical over 7 bases. V lost 1 base, J lost 8 bases, and 7 bases stayed unmatched. CDR3 length: 15 residues. Germline CDR1 and CDR2: LGHNA and YSLEER. The CDR3 is CASSQGVRTGEKLFF. CDR3 nucleotide sequence: TGCGCCAGCAGCCAAGGAGTAAGGACAGGCGAAAAACTGTTTTTT.

The chain couples TRBV7-2 to TRBJ2-3; 13 positions match TRBD2. The CDR3 covers 16 residues. Germline V gives CDR1 SGHTA, CDR2 FQGNSA. After removal of 3 bases from V and 3 bases from J, the junction contained 3 bases not matched to a gene. The CDR3 bases are TGTGCCAGCAGCTTGCCGGGACTAGCGGGAACAGATACGCAGTATTTT. Its translation: CASSLPGLAGTDTQYF.

The chain carries TRBV30 and TRBJ2-7; TRBD2 agrees at 7 bases. CDR3 length: 11 residues. Germline V gene data show CDR1 as GTSNPN and CDR2 as SVGIG (reference sequence). V shed 0 bases and J 7 bases; nucleotides not matched to a gene: 0. CDR3 in DNA: TGTGCCTGGAGTGTGGGGGGGGAGCAGTACGTC. Protein product: CAWSVGGEQYV.

This chain links TRBV27 with TRBJ2-1; either TRBD1 or TRBD2 may supply D (7 bases each). Trimming pared 7 bases from V and 4 bases from J, leaving 20 bases between. From germline, CDR1 is MNHEY and CDR2 SMNVEV (reference sequence). The CDR3 is 16 residues long. The CDR3 protein is CASTKPGGGEYNEQFF. CDR3 coding DNA: TGTGCCAGCACTAAACCAGGGGGGGGAGAGTACAATGAGCAGTTCTTC.

This clone was observed once. The chain employs TRBV7-3 and TRBJ1-3, with no clear D. The CDR3 contains 17 residues. Looked up from germline, CDR1 is SGHTA and CDR2 is FQGTGA. Trimming removed 0 bases at V and 0 bases at J, with 12 bases between. As DNA, the CDR3 is TGTGCCAGCAGCTTAACGGGGTCCTTAGACTCTGGAAACACCATATATTTT. It is translated as CASSLTGSLDSGNTIYF. The full variable domain, completed using reference TRBV7-3 and TRBJ1-3, is GAGVSQTPSNKVTEKGKYVELRCDPISGHTALYWYRQSLGQGPEFLIYFQGTGAADDSGLPNDRFFAVRPEGSVSTLKIQRTERGDSAVYLCASSLTGSLDSGNTIYFGEGSWLTVV.

This chain uses TRBV2 with TRBJ1-2, with 11 bases that match TRBD1. The CDR3 spans 15 residues. With V trimmed by 4 bases and J by 3 bases, 4 bases remained unmatched. CDR1 and CDR2 (germline): SNHLY, FYNNEI. The CDR3: CASSAQGQGDYGYTF. CDR3 DNA sequence: TGTGCCAGCAGTGCCCAGGGACAGGGGGACTATGGCTACACCTTC.

The chain recombines TRBV3-1 (or the pseudogene TRBV3-2) with TRBJ1-2; no clear D gene. Trimming cost V 1 base and J 8 bases, with 11 bases left between them. The germline V gene has CDR1 LGHDT and CDR2 YNNKEL (reference sequence). This CDR3 comprises 13 residues. CDR3 bases: TGTGCCAGCAGCCAAGGCGGTTCACTAGGCTACACCTTC. It is translated as CASSQGGSLGYTF.

The V and J genes are TRBV7-7 and TRBJ2-5; possibly TRBD1 or TRBD2 for D (5 bases each). Germline CDR1 is SSHAT and CDR2 is FNYEAQ (reference sequence). CDR3 length equals 13 residues. Trimming cost V 1 base and J 4 bases, with 7 bases left between them. The CDR3 DNA sequence: TGTGCCAGCAGCTTAGATGGGGGAGAGACCCAGTACTTC. Its translation is CASSLDGGETQYF.

V usage is TRBV25-1 and J usage is TRBJ1-1; D not certain. V lost 10 bases, J lost 1 base, and 10 bases lay in between. The CDR3 is 12 residues long. Germline V gene lookup returns CDR1 MGHDK and CDR2 SYGVNS. The CDR3, as DNA: TGTGCCACCAGATGGGGGAACACTGAAGCTTTCTTT. As protein: CATRWGNTEAFF. Variable domain in full (rest from reference TRBV25-1 and TRBJ1-1): EADIYQTPRYLVIGTGKKITLECSQTMGHDKMYWYQQDPGMELHLIHYSYGVNSTEKGDLSSESTVSRIRTEHFPLTLESARPSHTSQYLCATRWGNTEAFFGQGTRLTVV.

V gene TRBV30 combines with J gene TRBJ2-1; 13 positions match TRBD2. The CDR3 is made up of 16 amino acids. V gave up 3 bases and J gave up 4 bases; unmatched junction bases: 6. Germline CDR1 reads GTSNPN; CDR2 reads SVGIG (reference sequence). The CDR3 region is CAWRNPGLAGYNEQFF. CDR3 nucleotides: TGTGCCTGGAGAAACCCGGGACTAGCGGGGTACAATGAGCAGTTCTTC.

This chain links TRBV6-5 with TRBJ1-2; D remains unclear. The CDR3 is 15 residues long. Per germline, CDR1 MNHEY and CDR2 SVGAGI. V was shortened by 6 bases and J by 8 bases, with 22 bases between the two germline ends. CDR3 DNA sequence: TGTGCCAGCAGCCGGGTTTCAGGCACTAAGAAAGGCTACACCTTC. Translated: CASSRVSGTKKGYTF.

This chain links TRBV4-3 with TRBJ2-7; 10 bases map to TRBD1. The V gene end was trimmed by 0 bases and the J gene end by 4 bases; junction bases not matched to a gene: 15. The CDR3 spans 19 residues. Germline V gene data show CDR1 as LGHNA and CDR2 as YSLEER. CDR3 in amino acids: CASSQEMPPRTGGIYEQYV. The CDR3, as DNA: TGCGCCAGCAGCCAAGAAATGCCCCCCCGGACAGGGGGAATATACGAGCAGTACGTC.

The rearrangement links TRBV21-1 to TRBJ2-7; the table calls TRBD1, which could not be checked here. TRBV21-1 is deemed a pseudogene. The CDR3 runs to 13 residues. The CDR3 nucleotides are TGTGCCAGCAGCCGGGACAGCTTCTACGAGCAGTACGTC. It specifies CASSRDSFYEQYV.

V usage is TRBV7-3 and J usage is TRBJ2-7, with 13 positions matching TRBD2. Looked up from germline, CDR1 is SGHTA and CDR2 is FQGTGA. The ends lost 4 bases at V and 3 bases at J; junction bases unmatched: 3. There are 15 residues in the CDR3. CDR3: CASSWTSGRDYEQYV. CDR3 coding DNA: TGTGCCAGCAGCTGGACTAGCGGGAGAGACTACGAGCAGTACGTC.

The rearrangement uses TRBV9 and TRBJ1-1, with 8 bases aligning to TRBD1. CDR3 length: 13 amino acids. CDR1 and CDR2 (germline): SGDLS, YYNGEE. V was pared by 4 bases and J by 4 bases, with 3 bases of the junction left unmatched. In nucleotides, the CDR3 is TGTGCCAGCAGCCTAACAGGGGGCACTGAAGCTTTCTTT. It specifies CASSLTGGTEAFF.

The genes are TRBV2 and TRBJ1-2, with D unclear. V shed 1 base and J shed 7 bases, with 13 bases lying between them. CDR3 length equals 14 residues. CDR1 is SNHLY and CDR2 is FYNNEI in the germline V gene. The CDR3 protein is CASSEGWERLGYTF. Written as DNA, the CDR3 is TGTGCCAGCAGTGAAGGGTGGGAGAGACTTGGCTACACCTTC.

The gene calls are TRBV6-2 or TRBV6-3 and TRBJ1-1; D gene unclear. The CDR3 consists of 15 residues. Trimming took off 0 bases at V and 0 bases at J, with 8 bases between the two ends. Germline CDR1 is MNHEY and CDR2 is SVGEGT. This CDR3 reads CASSYSASMNTEAFF. CDR3 DNA: TGTGCCAGCAGTTACTCGGCCTCGATGAACACTGAAGCTTTCTTT.

In this sample, this clone turned up once. The chain carries TRBV6-6 and TRBJ1-1; no clear D gene. CDR1 and CDR2 from the germline V gene are MNHNY and SVGAGI (reference sequence). The CDR3 is made up of 12 amino acids. The V gene lost 4 bases and the J gene lost 2 bases, with 5 bases spanning the gap. As DNA, the CDR3 is TGTGCCAGCAGTTCCTTTAACACTGAAGCTTTCTTT. It is translated as CASSSFNTEAFF.

The chain has TRBV5-4 and TRBJ2-3; D is perhaps TRBD1 (5 bases). Trimming took 4 bases from V and 2 from J, leaving 14 bases between them. CDR3 size: 15 residues. Germline CDR1 and CDR2: SGHNT and YYREEE (reference sequence). The CDR3 region is CASSLWGGDTDTQYF. The CDR3 DNA follows: TGTGCCAGCAGCCTGTGGGGCGGCGACACAGATACGCAGTATTTT.